These T cell receptor beta chains were read from a single sample in a study of cytomegalovirus exposure and HLA in healthy donors. Profiled with immunoSEQ multiplex PCR; TCRdb holds only in-frame clones, not every one. The sample shows under 150,000 clones, around 84% of them seen only once. Material: PBMCs. All receptors derive from a man aged 50-59 years in good health and CMV-seronegative. Each CDR3 is given with its conserved first and last residue. Each record gives: CDR3 DNA, CDR3 protein, clone size, J gene, D gene, V gene. The D gene is left open where the match is weak. The size entry is marked missing in some rows and otherwise reads once, few, many or a size class.

CDR3 DNA: TGTGCCAGCAGTTCCAGGTGGAACGAGCAGTACTTC
CDR3 protein: CASSSRWNEQYF
clone size: -
J gene: TRBJ2-7
D gene: -
V gene: TRBV28

CDR3 DNA: TGTGCCAGCAGCTTAGCTGTCTATAGCAATCAGCCCCAGCATTTT
CDR3 protein: CASSLAVYSNQPQHF
clone size: -
J gene: TRBJ1-5
D gene: -
V gene: TRBV7-2

CDR3 DNA: TGTGCCAGCAGGCTCGAAAAGGGACAGGGGTATTCACCCCTCCACTTT
CDR3 protein: CASRLEKGQGYSPLHF
clone size: -
J gene: TRBJ1-6
D gene: TRBD1
V gene: TRBV6-6

CDR3 DNA: TGTGCCAGCAGTGAAAACGGGTTGGAGGGAAACAATCAGCCCCAGCATTTT
CDR3 protein: CASSENGLEGNNQPQHF
clone size: -
J gene: TRBJ1-5
D gene: -
V gene: TRBV2

CDR3 DNA: TGTGCCAGCAGCTCGACAGGGCCAGACTACGAGCAGTACTTC
CDR3 protein: CASSSTGPDYEQYF
clone size: -
J gene: TRBJ2-7
D gene: TRBD1
V gene: TRBV7-9

CDR3 DNA: TGTGCCAGCAGCTTAAACCAGGGGGGTAATCAGCCCCAGCATTTT
CDR3 protein: CASSLNQGGNQPQHF
clone size: -
J gene: TRBJ1-5
D gene: TRBD1
V gene: TRBV7-8

CDR3 DNA: TGTGCCAGCTCACTAAACTCCCAGGGTGGCACAGATACGCAGTATTTT
CDR3 protein: CASSLNSQGGTDTQYF
clone size: few
J gene: TRBJ2-3
D gene: -
V gene: TRBV18

CDR3 DNA: TGTGCCAGCAGCTCACTAGCGGTCGGGAATGAGCAGTTCTTC
CDR3 protein: CASSSLAVGNEQFF
clone size: -
J gene: TRBJ2-1
D gene: TRBD2
V gene: TRBV7-9

CDR3 DNA: TGCGCCAGCAGCTTAGCTACCAAGCAGAGGACCGGGGAGCTGTTTTTT
CDR3 protein: CASSLATKQRTGELFF
clone size: -
J gene: TRBJ2-2
D gene: -
V gene: TRBV5-1

CDR3 DNA: TGTGCCACCAGCAGGGACAGGGGGTTCTACGAGCAGTACTTC
CDR3 protein: CATSRDRGFYEQYF
clone size: few
J gene: TRBJ2-7
D gene: TRBD1
V gene: TRBV15

CDR3 DNA: TGCGCCAGCAGTAGCGACAGGGATCATGGCTACACCTTC
CDR3 protein: CASSSDRDHGYTF
clone size: once
J gene: TRBJ1-2
D gene: TRBD1
V gene: TRBV10-1

CDR3 DNA: TGTGCCAGCAGGGACAGGGTTAATGAAAAACTGTTTTTT
CDR3 protein: CASRDRVNEKLFF
clone size: -
J gene: TRBJ1-4
D gene: TRBD1
V gene: TRBV6-5

CDR3 DNA: TGTGCCAGCAGTGAGGGGGCCGGTGGCTACACCTTC
CDR3 protein: CASSEGAGGYTF
clone size: -
J gene: TRBJ1-2
D gene: -
V gene: TRBV2

CDR3 DNA: TGTGCCAGCAGCCCAGGCCGACAGAACACTGAAGCTTTCTTT
CDR3 protein: CASSPGRQNTEAFF
clone size: -
J gene: TRBJ1-1
D gene: -
V gene: TRBV7-2

CDR3 DNA: TGTGCCTGGAGTGTATCGGACTCCAGCTCTGGAAACACCATATATTTT
CDR3 protein: CAWSVSDSSSGNTIYF
clone size: once
J gene: TRBJ1-3
D gene: -
V gene: TRBV30

CDR3 DNA: TGTGCCAGCACCAACTGGGGGCAGGCTCATGGCTACACCTTC
CDR3 protein: CASTNWGQAHGYTF
clone size: -
J gene: TRBJ1-2
D gene: -
V gene: TRBV5-5

CDR3 DNA: TGTGCCAGCAGTCCACTACTCGCTGGACTGCGACAGTACTTC
CDR3 protein: CASSPLLAGLRQYF
clone size: few
J gene: TRBJ2-7
D gene: -
V gene: TRBV28

CDR3 DNA: TGTGCCAGCAGCACCAGGGGGCCGGGCTCCTATAATTCACCCCTCCACTTT
CDR3 protein: CASSTRGPGSYNSPLHF
clone size: -
J gene: TRBJ1-6
D gene: TRBD1
V gene: TRBV7-2

CDR3 DNA: TGTGCCAGCAGTGGGACTAGCGGGGGGGCCGAGGTCTACGAGCAGTACTTC
CDR3 protein: CASSGTSGGAEVYEQYF
clone size: -
J gene: TRBJ2-7
D gene: TRBD2
V gene: TRBV28

CDR3 DNA: TGTGCCAGCAGCTTAGAAGGTAGCGGTTTGAACACCGGGGAGCTGTTTTTT
CDR3 protein: CASSLEGSGLNTGELFF
clone size: -
J gene: TRBJ2-2
D gene: -
V gene: TRBV7-2

CDR3 DNA: TGTGCCAGCAGTTCCGGACTAGCGGGAGCTATCCACGAGCAGTACTTC
CDR3 protein: CASSSGLAGAIHEQYF
clone size: -
J gene: TRBJ2-7
D gene: TRBD2
V gene: TRBV28

CDR3 DNA: TGTGCCAGCAGCGAATGGACTAATCCTGCGCAGTATTTT
CDR3 protein: CASSEWTNPAQYF
clone size: -
J gene: TRBJ2-3
D gene: -
V gene: TRBV6-1